The 29 T cell receptor beta chains below all came from one sample that was sequenced in a study of human T cells and chemical hapten exposure. The sample's time point: pre-sensitization, week 0. Documented treatment: therapeutic diphenylcyclopropenone sensitization with weekly scalp DPC. One entry per CDR3 protein results from TCRdb running MiXCR on the RACE reads. Here the sample spans fewer than 300,000 distinct CDR3 sequences, approximately 7.5% being singletons. This sample comprised whole blood, obtained in connection with sensitization to the hapten diphenylcyclopropenone (DPC). The receptors shown here come from a man between 18 and 35 years old with alopecia areata. Some clones in this sample may be carry-over from other donors' samples.

The V call is TRBV6-5, the J call TRBJ2-3, with D tentatively TRBD2 (5 bases). Looked up from germline, CDR1 is MNHEY and CDR2 is SVGAGI. The germline V and J ends were trimmed by 6 bases and 5 bases, with 15 bases remaining between them. The CDR3 covers 14 residues. The CDR3 loop reads CASSRDRGIDTQYF. As DNA, the CDR3 is TGTGCCAGCAGCCGCGATAGAGGGATAGATACGCAGTATTTT.

The CDR3 bases are TGTGCCAGCAGTGGCCCGAAGAGCTCTGGGGCCAACGTCCTGACTTTC. This gives the protein CASSGPKSSGANVLTF. This rearrangement joins TRBV6-4 to TRBJ2-6; no firm D call. CDR1 MRHNA and CDR2 SNTAGT come from the germline V gene. CDR3 length equals 16 residues. V was trimmed by 4 bases and J by 0 bases, leaving 10 bases between them.

The chain links TRBV5-6 to TRBJ2-5; perhaps TRBD1 as D (6 bases). CDR1 SGHDT and CDR2 YYEEEE come from the germline V gene. Between the trimmed V and J ends, which lost 0 bases and 5 bases, there was a span of 14 bases. The CDR3 totals 15 residues. CDR3 residues: CASSLDRVTLETQYF. Written as DNA, the CDR3 is TGTGCCAGCAGCTTGGACAGGGTGACTTTGGAGACCCAGTACTTC.

There are many counts of this clonotype. This sequence joins TRBV2 and TRBJ2-3; TRBD2 matches 7 bases. Germline-derived CDR1 and CDR2 are SNHLY and FYNNEI. CDR3 length: 13 amino acids. The V segment lost 11 bases and the J segment 0 bases; nucleotides outside the gene matches: 5. CDR3 sequence: CAGNGGSTDTQYF. CDR3 nucleotide sequence: TGTGCCGGGAACGGGGGGAGCACAGATACGCAGTATTTT. The variable domain in full, completed from reference TRBV2 and TRBJ2-3, reads EPEVTQTPSHQVTQMGQEVILRCVPISNHLYFYWYRQILGQKVEFLVSFYNNEISEKSEIFDDQFSVERPDGSNFTLKIRSTKLEDSAMYFCAGNGGSTDTQYFGPGTRLTVL.

In its sample, this clonotype was seen many times. The gene calls are TRBV7-9 and TRBJ2-7; D is possibly TRBD1 (5 bases). The ends were cut back, 5 bases at V and 2 bases at J, with 13 bases in the middle. The CDR3 is made up of 14 amino acids. The germline V gene encodes CDR1 SEHNR and CDR2 FQNEAQ (reference sequence). CDR3 sequence reads: CASSDSAQTYEQYF. The CDR3 DNA reads TGTGCCAGCAGCGACAGCGCACAGACCTACGAGCAGTACTTC.

This clonotype was recorded many times. The chain links TRBV5-1 to TRBJ1-6; D might be TRBD1 (5 bases). V lost 4 bases to trimming and J lost 7 bases, with 15 bases between them. The length of the CDR3 is 15 residues. CDR1 is SGHRS and CDR2 is YFSETQ in the germline V gene. The CDR3 nucleotides read TGCGCCAGCAGCGTGTCAGGGTCAGGGAATTCACCCCTCCACTTT. It encodes CASSVSGSGNSPLHF.

This clonotype has just a few counts. V gene TRBV2 combines with J gene TRBJ2-2; D might be TRBD1 or TRBD2, each matching 5 bases. V was cut by 4 bases and J by 6 bases, with 12 bases left in between. This CDR3 comprises 14 residues. CDR1 is SNHLY, CDR2 FYNNEI, per germline. The CDR3 DNA reads TGTGCCAGCAGTGGGCGAGGGGCCGCCGGGGAGCTGTTTTTT. Amino acid sequence: CASSGRGAAGELFF.

The CDR3 DNA is TGTGCCAGCAGTTTAGGGCCTGGGTTCAATCAGCCCCAGCATTTT. Amino acid sequence: CASSLGPGFNQPQHF. The V and J genes are TRBV28 and TRBJ1-5; D is ambiguous. Germline V CDR1 and CDR2: MDHEN, SYDVKM. V lost 2 bases to trimming and J lost 3 bases, with 11 bases between them. The CDR3 has 15 amino acids.

The CDR3 bases are TGTGCCAGCAGTTACTGGCAGAGCACAGATACGCAGTATTTT. This sequence encodes CASSYWQSTDTQYF. The chain couples TRBV6-2 or TRBV6-3 to TRBJ2-3; the D is unclear. The CDR3 has 14 amino acids. V lost 1 base and J lost 0, with 5 bases in between. Germline V CDR1 and CDR2: MNHEY, SVGEGT.

The V call is TRBV29-1, the J call TRBJ2-7; D might be TRBD1 (5 bases). The V end lost 3 bases, the J end lost 2 bases, and 11 bases lay between the germline ends. The CDR3 has 13 residues. CDR1 is SQVTM and CDR2 is ANQGSEA in the germline V gene. The CDR3 DNA is TGCAGCGTTGACAAGCAGGGTACCTACGAGCAGTACTTC. Protein: CSVDKQGTYEQYF.

This clonotype has just one count. This CDR3 is CASSHRQGGQETQYF. As DNA, the CDR3 is TGTGCCAGCAGCCATCGACAGGGAGGGCAAGAGACCCAGTACTTC. This chain uses TRBV7-9 with TRBJ2-5; D could derive from TRBD1 or TRBD2 (7 bases each). This CDR3 is built from 15 residues. Germline loops: CDR1 SEHNR, CDR2 FQNEAQ (reference sequence). The V and J ends lost 5 bases and 2 bases respectively, with 15 bases between them.

This clonotype was detected ten times or more. The chain combines TRBV24-1 with TRBJ1-1; TRBD1 aligns across 9 bases. This CDR3 has 15 amino acids. Germline V lookup: CDR1 KGHDR, CDR2 SFDVKD. V dropped 2 bases and J dropped 5; count of bases not matched to a gene: 5. The CDR3 sequence is CATSDSGQGRTEAFF. In nucleotides, the CDR3 is TGTGCCACCAGTGATTCGGGACAGGGCAGGACTGAAGCTTTCTTT.

This clonotype occurred many times. The rearrangement uses TRBV12-3 or TRBV12-4 and TRBJ1-4; 9 positions agree with TRBD1. Trimming cost V 5 bases and J 8 bases; bases outside gene matches: 9. The CDR3 consists of 15 residues. The CDR3: CASSATGGAREKLFF. The CDR3 nucleotides read TGTGCCAGCAGTGCTACAGGGGGCGCAAGGGAAAAACTGTTTTTT.

This rearrangement joins TRBV15 to TRBJ2-3; D is possibly TRBD1 (7 bases). The V and J ends lost 0 bases and 3 bases respectively, with 13 bases between them. CDR1 is LNHNV and CDR2 is YYDKDF in the germline V gene (reference sequence). The CDR3 extends over 16 amino acids. CDR3: CATSRDVAGGTDTQYF. The CDR3 nucleotides are TGTGCCACCAGCAGAGACGTGGCAGGGGGGACAGATACGCAGTATTTT.

Only a few counts were recorded for this clonotype. V and J are TRBV20-1 and TRBJ1-5; a possible D gene is TRBD1 (6 bases). V shed 0 bases and J shed 5 bases, with 11 bases lying between them. Germline CDR1 DFQATT, CDR2 SNEGSKA (reference sequence). The CDR3 has 14 residues. CDR3 loop: CSAREGAGDQPQHF. The CDR3 nucleotides read TGCAGTGCTAGAGAGGGGGCAGGTGATCAGCCCCAGCATTTT.

The chain is built from TRBV5-1 and TRBJ2-3; D gene unclear. CDR3 length: 13 amino acids. Germline V lookup: CDR1 SGHRS, CDR2 YFSETQ. Deletions cut 3 bases from V and 2 bases from J, with 7 bases between. As DNA, the CDR3 is TGCGCCAGCAGCTCCCCGAACACAGATACGCAGTATTTT. Encoded protein: CASSSPNTDTQYF. The full variable domain, with the rest looked up from reference TRBV5-1 and TRBJ2-3, is KAGVTQTPRYLIKTRGQQVTLSCSPISGHRSVSWYQQTPGQGLQFLFEYFSETQRNKGNFPGRFSGRQFSNSRSEMNVSTLELGDSALYLCASSSPNTDTQYFGPGTRLTVL.

This clonotype showed up just a few times. V and J are TRBV4-1 and TRBJ1-5; perhaps TRBD1 as D (5 bases). CDR1 and CDR2 (germline): MGHRA, YSYEKL. V lost 1 base, J lost 0 bases, and 10 bases lay in between. CDR3 size: 16 residues. CDR3 loop: CASSQVSGGSNQPQHF. The CDR3 DNA follows: TGCGCCAGCAGCCAAGTGTCCGGGGGTAGCAATCAGCCCCAGCATTTT.

V is TRBV4-1 and J is TRBJ2-3; D is undetermined. The V end was cut by 5 bases, the J end by 1 base, with 13 bases between. Per the germline V gene, CDR1 is MGHRA and CDR2 is YSYEKL. The CDR3 consists of 15 residues. In nucleotides, the CDR3 is TGCGCCAGCAGCTACCGGGTCCGAGGCACAGATACGCAGTATTTT. It translates to CASSYRVRGTDTQYF.

This clonotype appeared a few times. The chain employs TRBV7-9 and TRBJ2-4; D is undetermined. Germline loops: CDR1 SEHNR, CDR2 FQNEAQ (reference sequence). The length of the CDR3 is 13 residues. Trimming cost V 5 bases and J 1 base, with 6 bases left between them. CDR3: CASSTTAKNIQYF. CDR3 coding DNA: TGTGCCAGCAGCACTACGGCCAAAAACATTCAGTACTTC. The full variable domain, in which reference TRBV7-9 and TRBJ2-4 provide the parts outside the CDR3, is DTGVSQNPRHKITKRGQNVTFRCDPISEHNRLYWYRQTLGQGPEFLTYFQNEAQLEKSRLLSDRFSAERPKGSFSTLEIQRTEQGDSAMYLCASSTTAKNIQYFGAGTRLSVL.

The chain employs TRBV4-3 and TRBJ2-3; D might be TRBD1 (5 bases). Germline CDR1 is LGHNA and CDR2 is YSLEER. The CDR3 length is 19 residues. V shed 4 bases and J shed 1 base, with 24 bases lying between them. The DNA for the CDR3 is TGCGCCAGCAGCCGAAGGGGTCGAAGGCCATCGGCACGCACAGATACGCAGTATTTT. Translation: CASSRRGRRPSARTDTQYF.

This clonotype showed up just a few times. This rearrangement joins TRBV3-1 to TRBJ2-4; TRBD1 aligns across 7 bases. After removal of 2 bases from V and 1 base from J, the junction contained 2 bases not matched to a gene. This CDR3 is built from 15 residues. The V gene's germline CDR1 is LGHDT and CDR2 YNNKEL (reference sequence). The CDR3: CASSQPTGAKNIQYF. DNA of the CDR3: TGTGCCAGCAGCCAACCGACAGGGGCCAAAAACATTCAGTACTTC.

V usage is TRBV20-1 and J usage is TRBJ2-7, with 7 bases that match TRBD1. Losses at the gene ends were 0 bases for V and 6 bases for J; bases not matched to a gene: 5. The germline V gene encodes CDR1 DFQATT and CDR2 SNEGSKA (reference sequence). This CDR3 has 13 amino acids. For the CDR3, the DNA is TGCAGTGCTAGAGAGCCTGGGACAGCCGAGCAGTACGTC. Residues: CSAREPGTAEQYV.

The sample holds a few counts of this clonotype. The chain has TRBV7-9 and TRBJ2-5, with D hard to call. The CDR3 contains 14 residues. Germline V gene sequence: CDR1 SEHNR, CDR2 FQNEAQ (reference sequence). With 1 base removed from V and 1 base from J, the gap between germline ends came to 7 bases. The CDR3 loop reads CASSLVPSQETQYF. In DNA, the CDR3 is TGTGCCAGCAGCTTAGTCCCCAGCCAAGAGACCCAGTACTTC.

This clonotype was seen a few times. The rearrangement links TRBV6-5 to TRBJ1-1; 11 nucleotides line up with TRBD1. The germline V gene encodes CDR1 MNHEY and CDR2 SVGAGI. The CDR3 consists of 18 residues. The V and J ends lost 5 bases and 1 base, in that order; junction bases with no gene match: 12. This chain's CDR3 is CASSTRTGGAVRNTEAFF. For the CDR3, the DNA is TGTGCCAGCAGTACTCGGACAGGGGGCGCGGTAAGGAACACTGAAGCTTTCTTT.

The J gene is TRBJ1-2, the V gene TRBV25-1, with 8 positions matching TRBD1. V was pared by 1 base and J by 2 bases, with 12 bases of the junction left unmatched. Germline CDR1 MGHDK, CDR2 SYGVNS. CDR3 length: 18 amino acids. CDR3 region: CASSELRSPDRVNYGYTF. The CDR3 nucleotides read TGTGCCAGCAGTGAATTACGGTCTCCGGACAGGGTCAACTATGGCTACACCTTC.

In its sample, this clonotype was seen a few times. This chain connects TRBV9 to TRBJ1-1; TRBD1 might be the D (6 bases). Germline V gene data show CDR1 as SGDLS and CDR2 as YYNGEE. CDR3 length: 14 amino acids. V lost 0 bases and J 5 bases, leaving 11 bases between the germline ends. The CDR3 protein is CASSVDLRGTEAFF. The CDR3 DNA reads TGTGCCAGCAGCGTAGATTTGAGGGGGACTGAAGCTTTCTTT.

The chain is built from TRBV2 and TRBJ2-3; the match to TRBD2 covers 8 bases. V dropped 10 bases and J dropped 2; count of bases not matched to a gene: 11. Germline V gene data show CDR1 as SNHLY and CDR2 as FYNNEI. The CDR3 has 15 residues. CDR3 in amino acids: CATRESAGATDTQYF. In nucleotides, the CDR3 is TGTGCCACCCGGGAGTCAGCGGGGGCCACAGATACGCAGTATTTT.

There are a few counts of this clonotype. The chain employs TRBV7-3 and TRBJ2-3; 8 bases match TRBD2. V was pared by 1 base and J by 2 bases, with 8 bases of the junction left unmatched. Germline V gives CDR1 SGHTA, CDR2 FQGTGA. The CDR3 runs 17 residues. CDR3 residues: CASSLMGAGAVTDTQYF. CDR3 bases: TGTGCCAGCAGCTTAATGGGAGCGGGGGCCGTCACAGATACGCAGTATTTT.

This clonotype has ten or more counts. The chain is built from TRBV11-2 and TRBJ2-5; 12 bases agree with TRBD2. From germline, CDR1 is SGHAT and CDR2 FQNNGV. This CDR3 is 17 amino acids long. After removal of 7 bases from V and 4 bases from J, the junction contained 13 bases not matched to a gene. CDR3 sequence: CASTQTSGGPLGETQYF. The CDR3, as DNA: TGTGCCAGCACCCAGACTAGCGGGGGACCCCTCGGAGAGACCCAGTACTTC.